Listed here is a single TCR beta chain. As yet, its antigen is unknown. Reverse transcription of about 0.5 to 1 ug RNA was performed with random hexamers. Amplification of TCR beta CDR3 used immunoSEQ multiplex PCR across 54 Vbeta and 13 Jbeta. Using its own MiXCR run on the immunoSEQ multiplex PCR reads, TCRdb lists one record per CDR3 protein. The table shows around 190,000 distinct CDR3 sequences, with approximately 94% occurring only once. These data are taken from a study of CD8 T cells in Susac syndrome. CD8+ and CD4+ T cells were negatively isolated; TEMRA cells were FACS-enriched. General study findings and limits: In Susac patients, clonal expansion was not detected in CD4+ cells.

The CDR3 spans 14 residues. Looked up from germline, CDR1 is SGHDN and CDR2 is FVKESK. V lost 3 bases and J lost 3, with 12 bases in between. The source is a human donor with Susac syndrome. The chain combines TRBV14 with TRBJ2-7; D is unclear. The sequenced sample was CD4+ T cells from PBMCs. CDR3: CASSQWTDDYEQYF. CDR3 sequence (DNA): TGTGCCAGCAGCCAGTGGACGGACGACTACGAGCAGTACTTC.